The rows below give T cell receptor beta chains drawn from one sample of a study of T cell changes during pregnancy in multiple sclerosis. Assay used: immunoSEQ multiplex PCR; TCRdb lists only in-frame clones, some missing. The sample comprises 55,000 to 75,000 clones, approximately 89% of which are singletons, and roughly 1.4% rests with the top ten. The specimen comprised peripheral blood, sampled in the third trimester of pregnancy. Receptor source: a female donor in good health, enrolled as a control in a pregnancy study. Both conserved end residues are part of each CDR3. The D gene is left open where the match is weak.

TRBV11-2	TRBD1	TRBJ1-1	13	CASSPDDRVEAFF
TRBV6-1	TRBD1	TRBJ1-4	14	CASSEAGDRAKLFF
TRBV7-8	NA	TRBJ1-6	12	CASSFPNSPLHF
TRBV14	NA	TRBJ2-7	11	CASSLNYEQYF
TRBV7-2	NA	TRBJ1-1	15	CASSSELNPNTEAFF
TRBV4-2	NA	TRBJ2-1	16	CASSLLGGLSYNEQFF
TRBV15	TRBD1	TRBJ1-3	17	CAPRLGSGQGTGNTIYF
TRBV12-5	TRBD2	TRBJ2-1	17	CASGLVRPSGGPGEQFF
TRBV7-6	NA	TRBJ2-3	15	CASSLPSGKGDTQYF
TRBV7-2	TRBD1	TRBJ2-5	17	CASSLASAGGPQETQYF
TRBV15	NA	TRBJ1-1	14	CATSRELAGTEAFF
TRBV7-6	TRBD1	TRBJ2-2	14	CASSRTGYTGELFF
TRBV7-2	NA	TRBJ2-7	15	CASTHGGPQRSEQYF
TRBV5-5	NA	TRBJ2-3	15	CASSLLRGNTDTQYF
TRBV19	NA	TRBJ1-1	14	CASSIGGIYTEAFF
TRBV2	NA	TRBJ1-2	13	CADRQPTSYGYTF
TRBV5-4	NA	TRBJ2-7	15	CASSSRGGASYEQYF
TRBV7-9	TRBD1	TRBJ1-5	15	CASSSGTGGRQPQHF
TRBV7-2	NA	TRBJ2-5	14	CASSSRLEQETQYF
TRBV9	TRBD1	TRBJ1-6	15	CASSVEGQGASPLHF
TRBV28	NA	TRBJ2-7	14	CASSFGGESYEQYF
TRBV2	NA	TRBJ1-4	13	CASSEEGGGKLFF
TRBV15	TRBD1	TRBJ2-3	13	CATSRDRGDTQYF
TRBV7-8	NA	TRBJ1-6	15	CASSSVARADSPLHF
TRBV7-8	NA	TRBJ1-3	14	CASSLAGVGNTIYF
TRBV4-3	NA	TRBJ1-1	15	CASSQDRSGNTEAFF
TRBV7-9	TRBD1	TRBJ1-2	16	CASSSGTEAALYGYTF
TRBV9	NA	TRBJ1-1	13	CASSVVASGEAFF
TRBV7-2	NA	TRBJ2-7	15	CASSFSQGGTGEQYF
TRBV28	NA	TRBJ2-2	13	CASRGHNTGELFF
TRBV6-6	NA	TRBJ2-7	15	CASSSGAGYPTQQYF
TRBV7-9	TRBD2	TRBJ2-1	15	CASTPGSGGNNEQFF
TRBV7-9	NA	TRBJ1-3	17	CASSLRTELASGNTIYF
TRBV5-1	NA	TRBJ2-3	16	CASSLGAGRSTDTQYF
TRBV7-2	TRBD1	TRBJ1-4	15	CASSGRDRGREKLFF
TRBV6-5	TRBD1	TRBJ1-1	14	CASSLDRGWTEAFF
TRBV30	TRBD1	TRBJ2-7	14	CAWSAGTGRDEQYF
TRBV27	TRBD2	TRBJ2-2	18	CASSLGTTPGLVPGELFF